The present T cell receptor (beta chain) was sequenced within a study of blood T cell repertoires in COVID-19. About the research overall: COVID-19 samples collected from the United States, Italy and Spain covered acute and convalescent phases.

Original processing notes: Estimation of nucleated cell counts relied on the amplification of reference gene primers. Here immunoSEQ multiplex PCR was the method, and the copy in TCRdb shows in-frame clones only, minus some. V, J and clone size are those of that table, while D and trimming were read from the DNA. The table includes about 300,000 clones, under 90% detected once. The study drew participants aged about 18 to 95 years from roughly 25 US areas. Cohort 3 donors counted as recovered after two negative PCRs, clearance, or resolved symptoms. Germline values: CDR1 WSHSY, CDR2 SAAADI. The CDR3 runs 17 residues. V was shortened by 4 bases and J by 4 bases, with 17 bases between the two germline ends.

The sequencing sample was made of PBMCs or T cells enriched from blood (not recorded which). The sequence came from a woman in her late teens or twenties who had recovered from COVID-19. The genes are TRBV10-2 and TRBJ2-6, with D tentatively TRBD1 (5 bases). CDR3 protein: CASSGRVDTLGANVLTF. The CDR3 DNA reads TGCGCCAGCAGTGGCAGGGTCGATACTCTGGGGGCCAACGTCCTGACTTTC.